This T cell receptor (beta chain) was recorded in a study of blood T cell repertoires in COVID-19. The overall study: Donors in the United States, Italy and Spain gave samples during acute or convalescent COVID-19. PBMCs, B-cell-depleted T cells, or T cells provided the cDNA or gDNA that made up the material.

The repertoire was sequenced with immunoSEQ multiplex PCR; TCRdb's copy has only in-frame clones and lacks some. Of about 190,000 clones listed, roughly nine tenths are singletons. The J segment lost 1 base and the V segment lost 1 base, leaving 1 base of the junction unmatched. The CDR3 is 15 residues long. The germline gives CDR1 MGHRA, CDR2 YSYEKL. Sequenced: peripheral blood. This chain links TRBV4-1 with TRBJ2-5, with 9 bases lining up with TRBD1. The sequence came from a man aged 40-50 years with acute or convalescent COVID-19. The CDR3 nucleotides read TGCGCCAGCAGCCAAGGGACAGGGGTCCAAGAGACCCAGTACTTC. This codes for CASSQGTGVQETQYF.